The table lists the clone carrying this T cell receptor beta chain with a count of one. The target antigen is unknown. Other DNA sequences of this sample code for an identical CDR3. The data were taken from a study of OX40 agonist ivuxolimab in advanced cancers. Overall study: Every 2 weeks, patients got intravenous ivuxolimab at one of six dose levels (0.01-10 mg/kg). Findings of the study overall: Clonal expansion by week 6 occurred in CD4+ and CD8+ blood T cells (at 0.1 to 3.0 mg/kg).

V was shortened by 5 bases and J by 6 bases, with 17 bases between the two germline ends. This CDR3 is built from 14 residues. Looked up from germline, CDR1 is LNHNV and CDR2 is YYDKDF (reference sequence). Assay: immunoSEQ multiplex PCR; the TCRdb copy retains only in-frame clones and omits some. The sample has about 73,000 clones; about 90% are singletons. The chain joins TRBV15 to TRBJ2-7; D gene uncertain. Sequences were derived from CD4+ or CD8+ T cells sorted from blood, sampled in a trial of the OX40 agonist ivuxolimab. This receptor was obtained from an adult with an advanced solid tumor such as melanoma, head and neck, liver or kidney cancer. CDR3 loop: CATSVGPTRSEQYF. The DNA of the CDR3 is TGTGCCACCAGCGTCGGACCAACCCGGAGCGAGCAGTACTTC.